One sample yielded the 5 T cell receptor beta chains listed below, sequenced in a study of identical twins. TCRdb itself ran the 5' RACE reads through MiXCR, one entry per CDR3 protein. The sample includes approximately 190,000 distinct CDR3 sequences, roughly 15% seen only once; the top ten take roughly two fifths. This sample also appeared in a second study, on T cells expressing NK-cell markers.

Sequencing input: CD8+ T cells sorted from blood. These receptors were taken from a woman aged 18-29 years in good health.

V and J are TRBV6-2 or TRBV6-3 and TRBJ2-7, with D possibly called TRBD1 or TRBD2 (5 bases each). Trimming left V 7 bases short and J 1 base short, with 17 bases between. CDR3 size: 15 residues. Looked up from germline, CDR1 is MNHEY and CDR2 is SVGEGT. The CDR3 protein is CASILLLGGSYEQYF. For the CDR3, the DNA is TGTGCCAGCATTCTCCTCCTTGGGGGATCCTACGAGCAGTACTTC.

The chain has TRBV6-1 and TRBJ1-1; D gene ambiguous. CDR3 size: 14 residues. The ends were cut back, 0 bases at V and 4 bases at J, with 9 bases in the middle. The V gene's germline CDR1 is MNHNS and CDR2 SASEGT. The chain's CDR3 is CASSEAAESTEAFF. The CDR3 nucleotides are TGTGCCAGCAGTGAAGCTGCAGAGAGCACTGAAGCTTTCTTT.

The chain joins TRBV27 to TRBJ2-5; D is undetermined. Looked up from germline, CDR1 is MNHEY and CDR2 is SMNVEV (reference sequence). The CDR3 covers 16 residues. Trimming stripped 6 bases from V and 5 bases from J, with 22 bases between. The CDR3 here is CASRVVGKNRVETQYF. The CDR3 DNA reads as TGTGCCAGCAGGGTTGTGGGGAAGAACCGCGTGGAGACCCAGTACTTC.

This clonotype was counted once. V is TRBV7-2 and J is TRBJ2-3; D gene unclear. The CDR3 covers 12 residues. V gave up 6 bases and J gave up 7 bases, with 11 bases separating them. The V gene's germline CDR1 is SGHTA and CDR2 FQGNSA. The CDR3 DNA reads as TGTGCCAGCAGTTCTCCACCCTATACGCAGTATTTT. Translation: CASSSPPYTQYF.

This clonotype was detected a few times. The chain uses TRBV24-1 and TRBJ2-1, with D possibly TRBD1 on 6 matching bases. Germline assignment: CDR1 KGHDR and CDR2 SFDVKD. CDR3 length: 14 residues. V lost 7 bases to trimming and J lost 1 base, with 10 bases between them. The DNA for the CDR3 is TGTGCCACCAGCGGGACAAATTCCTACAATGAGCAGTTCTTC. This codes for CATSGTNSYNEQFF.